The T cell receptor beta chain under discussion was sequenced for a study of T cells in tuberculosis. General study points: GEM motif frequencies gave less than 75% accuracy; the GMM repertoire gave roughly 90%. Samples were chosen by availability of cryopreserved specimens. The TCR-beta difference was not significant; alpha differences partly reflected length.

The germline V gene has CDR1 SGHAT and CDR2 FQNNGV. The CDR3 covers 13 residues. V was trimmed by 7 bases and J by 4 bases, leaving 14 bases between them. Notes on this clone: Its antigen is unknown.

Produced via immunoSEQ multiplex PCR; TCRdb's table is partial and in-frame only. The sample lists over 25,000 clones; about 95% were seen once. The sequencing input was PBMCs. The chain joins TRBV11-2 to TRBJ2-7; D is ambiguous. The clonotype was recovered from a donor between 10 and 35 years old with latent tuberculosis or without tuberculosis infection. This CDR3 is CASNFFTGYEQYF. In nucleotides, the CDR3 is TGTGCCAGCAACTTCTTCACCGGGTACGAGCAGTACTTC.